The T cell receptor beta chain described here comes from a study of monozygotic twins with inflammatory bowel disease (dated by TCRdb to between 2017 and 2020). Turning to the overall study: The complete study included about 30 monozygotic twin pairs: 19 IBD-discordant Danish pairs and nine German pairs, of which four were IBD-concordant and five were IBD-discordant. The search for disease-associated traits relied mainly on comparing, within discordant pairs, IBD patients with their genetically identical healthy co-twins. Each individual had, on average, about 151 000 unique TCRalpha sequences and 181 000 unique TCRbeta sequences available for analysis.

From each donor, an approximately 2.3 ml peripheral blood sample was collected into PAXgene tubes and kept at -80 degrees C. Without any T cell sorting, total RNA was extracted from whole blood using the PAXgene blood miRNA kit on an automated QIAcube. Deep TCRalpha and TCRbeta repertoire profiling with unique molecular barcoding was performed on peripheral blood of monozygotic twin pairs concordant or discordant for inflammatory bowel disease. Smoking habits were recorded for all twin pairs, and individuals were classified as current, former or never smokers. About this clonotype itself: This receptor's antigen is unknown.

In the germline V gene, CDR1 corresponds to SGHDT and CDR2 to YYEEEE. The CDR3 covers 14 residues, taking in both the cysteine and the phenylalanine. The DNA is not on file. Libraries were built with 5' RACE. For each TCR library, 3,500 to 4,000 ng of total RNA was used. For each sample, cDNA was synthesized in eight separate reactions using SMARTScribe reverse transcriptase. During cDNA synthesis, unique molecular identifiers containing a 6-nucleotide sample barcode were introduced by template switching. Amplification of TCRalpha and TCRbeta cDNA involved two nested PCRs of 16 and 9 cycles, and each PCR was followed by bead purification. Before amplification, the cDNA was both treated with uracil DNA-glycosylase and purified with the QIAquick PCR purification kit. The second PCR added Illumina TruSeq-compatible adapters along with sample-specific barcodes. TapeStation and Qubit were used to check library quality and concentration, and approximately 5.4 ng of each library was pooled. The pooled libraries were sequenced with 2 x 100 bp reads and custom sequencing primers on an Illumina HiSeq2500 single-index Rapid Run. The authors' pipeline ran thus. MiGEC version 1.2.6 was used for UMI-based consensus assembly, which corrected PCR and sequencing errors. MiXCR version 2.1.1 was used to carry out V(D)J alignment, clonotype assembly and CDR3 extraction. To normalise gene usage, clonotype sharing and MAIT/NKT TCR abundance, the analysis used the top 1000, 10 000 and 20 000 clonotypes per sample. After downsampling to 27 000 UMIs, diversity was calculated as the inverse Simpson index using the vegan R package. Statistical testing used paired Mann-Whitney U tests on the discordant twin pairs and applied Benjamini-Hochberg correction for multiple testing. TCRdb reprocessed the reads, and each CDR3 protein sequence is entered once, without DNA. V and J calls and clone size were set by TCRdb, not the authors. This sample's listing comprises fewer than 350,000 distinct CDR3 sequences. The leading ten clones occupy over 2% of the sample.

Paper-wide results and their limitations: Because patients were on differing immunosuppressive treatments, the repertoires may have picked up extra background noise and inter-individual variability. The analysis was unable to tell different T cell subtypes apart. Fewer clonotypes were shared with other individuals by IBD patients than by healthy twins, most markedly in patients showing signs of disease activity. The results gave no support for a single strong signal or clonotype linked to IBD. TCRbeta repertoire diversity, by inverse Simpson index, was decreased in IBD patients compared with their healthy co-twins. No difference in repertoire similarity was observed between concordant and discordant twins, possibly owing to limited statistical power.

The chain was built from TRBV5-6 and TRBJ2-7; absent DNA, TCRdb's TRBD1 call cannot be checked. This sequence originates from a human donor with ulcerative colitis or Crohn's disease, or a healthy co-twin of an affected twin (not recorded which). Sequencing was carried out using blood. The encoded CDR3 is CASRKTGGSYEQYF.